The 30 T cell receptor beta chains below all came from one sample that was sequenced in a study of regulatory T cells in long-lasting Graves disease. Construction of TCR beta libraries relied on iRepertoire HTBI primers and on Arm-PCR targeting CDR3 regions. One entry per CDR3 protein, called by TCRdb with MiXCR from the multiplex PCR reads. The sample lists 350,000 to 450,000 distinct CDR3 sequences, less than 25% occurring once. Time point noted: persistent/refractory GD, antithyroid drugs over 5 years with positive TRAb. Construction of the TCR library relied on RNA isolated from PBMCs. Sequencing was performed on peripheral blood mononuclear cells (PBMCs), taken when the disease was refractory, from a patient treated with antithyroid drugs. The receptors come from a female donor with Graves disease.

In regard to this clonotype: Possible read error: a much larger clone is one base away. V is TRBV7-2 and J is TRBJ2-7; D uncertain. V was clipped by 5 bases and J by 1 base, with 15 bases between them. CDR3 length equals 15 residues. Per the germline V gene, CDR1 is SGHTA and CDR2 is FQGNSA. The CDR3 DNA follows: TGTGCCAGCAGCACCCCAACCGGCACTTCCTACGAGCAGTACTTC. Its protein is CASSTPTGTSYEQYF.

CDR3 region: CASSDQSAGGTEAFF. DNA of the CDR3: TGTGCCAGCAGTGACCAATCGGCAGGGGGGACTGAAGCTTTCTTT. The chain uses TRBV25-1 and TRBJ1-1, with 7 positions matching TRBD1. V was clipped by 3 bases and J by 5 bases; unmatched bases: 9. Germline V gene sequence: CDR1 MGHDK, CDR2 SYGVNS. The CDR3 contains 15 residues. The whole variable domain, filled in from reference TRBV25-1 and TRBJ1-1, reads EADIYQTPRYLVIGTGKKITLECSQTMGHDKMYWYQQDPGMELHLIHYSYGVNSTEKGDLSSESTVSRIRTEHFPLTLESARPSHTSQYLCASSDQSAGGTEAFFGQGTRLTVV.

This chain links TRBV29-1 with TRBJ2-5; 8 positions match TRBD2. After removal of 1 base from V and 5 bases from J, the junction contained 9 bases not matched to a gene. The CDR3 loop spans 15 amino acids. Germline CDR1 and CDR2: SQVTM and ANQGSEA. CDR3 amino acids: CSVEGAGGPTETQYF. CDR3 nucleotide sequence: TGCAGCGTTGAAGGCGCGGGAGGTCCAACGGAGACCCAGTACTTC.

This clonotype was counted many times. This rearrangement joins TRBV6-5 to TRBJ1-1; D may be TRBD1 (5 bases). CDR1 and CDR2 (germline): MNHEY, SVGAGI. Between the trimmed V and J ends, which lost 0 bases and 2 bases, there was a span of 19 bases. The CDR3 length is 18 residues. The CDR3 reads CASSYSVQAGQGNTEAFF. The CDR3 nucleotides are TGTGCCAGCAGTTACTCGGTCCAGGCGGGCCAGGGCAACACTGAAGCTTTCTTT.

This clonotype has a handful of counts. The chain carries TRBV7-2 and TRBJ2-1, with 13 bases that match TRBD2. J gave up 10 bases and V 5 bases, and 8 bases lay outside the gene matches. Germline CDR1 SGHTA, CDR2 FQGNSA. The CDR3 sequence is 15 residues long. The CDR3, as DNA: TGTGCCAGCAGCGACGGGACTAGCGGGATTTGGGAGCAGTTCTTC. Translating it yields CASSDGTSGIWEQFF.

This clonotype was counted at least ten times. The chain couples TRBV27 to TRBJ1-2, with 8 bases identical to TRBD1. V was clipped by 6 bases and J by 4 bases; unmatched bases: 10. CDR3 length equals 15 residues. From germline, CDR1 is MNHEY and CDR2 SMNVEV (reference sequence). The CDR3 DNA reads TGTGCCAGCAGCCCCACAGGGGGGGTGTCCTATGGCTACACCTTC. Amino acids: CASSPTGGVSYGYTF.

This clonotype has a handful of counts. The genes are TRBV6-1 and TRBJ2-2; 12 positions agree with TRBD2. CDR3 length: 16 amino acids. Germline CDR1 MNHNS, CDR2 SASEGT. Trimming cost V 5 bases and J 4 bases; bases outside gene matches: 5. The CDR3 protein is CASSRSSGRGTGELFF. The CDR3 nucleotides are TGTGCCAGCAGTCGATCTAGCGGGAGGGGCACCGGGGAGCTGTTTTTT.

The CDR3, as DNA: TGCAGCGCCCTGGGGGGCCAAGAGACCCAGTACTTC. Protein product: CSALGGQETQYF. The chain employs TRBV29-1 and TRBJ2-5; D perhaps matches TRBD2 (6 bases). Germline lookup yields CDR1 SQVTM and CDR2 ANQGSEA. There are 12 residues in the CDR3. Trimming cost V 7 bases and J 1 base, with 10 bases left between them.

This clonotype has more than one count but fewer than ten. The gene calls are TRBV11-2 and TRBJ2-7; D remains unclear. V shed 1 base and J shed 0 bases, with 13 bases lying between them. The length of the CDR3 is 16 residues. Germline values: CDR1 SGHAT, CDR2 FQNNGV. The CDR3 sequence is CASSLGSDNFSYEQYF. The CDR3 nucleotides read TGTGCCAGCAGCTTAGGGAGCGACAATTTCTCCTACGAGCAGTACTTC.

In its sample, this clonotype was seen a few times. The CDR3 region has the DNA TGTGCCAGCAGTTACGGACTGAGCTCCTACAATGAGCAGTTCTTC. Residues: CASSYGLSSYNEQFF. The chain is built from TRBV6-5 and TRBJ2-1; D perhaps matches TRBD2 (5 bases). The CDR3 is made up of 15 amino acids. Germline-derived CDR1 and CDR2 are MNHEY and SVGAGI. Trimming stripped 2 bases from V and 0 bases from J, with 8 bases between.

The genes are TRBV5-4 and TRBJ1-4; the D is unclear. Germline V gene lookup returns CDR1 SGHNT and CDR2 YYREEE (reference sequence). The CDR3 length is 12 residues. Trimming shortened V by 6 bases and J by 8 bases, and 11 bases separated the two germline ends. The CDR3 here is CASTRTGEKLFF. The CDR3 nucleotides are TGTGCCAGCACCCGAACGGGCGAAAAACTGTTTTTT. Supplemented by reference TRBV5-4 and TRBJ1-4, the full variable domain reads ETGVTQSPTHLIKTRGQQVTLRCSSQSGHNTVSWYQQALGQGPQFIFQYYREEENGRGNFPPRFSGLQFPNYSSELNVNALELDDSALYLCASTRTGEKLFFGSGTQLSVL.

The CDR3 loop is CASSLMSTSSYEQYF. As DNA, the CDR3 is TGTGCCAGCAGCTTAATGTCTACGTCGAGCTACGAGCAGTACTTC. The gene calls are TRBV7-2 and TRBJ2-7; unclear D gene. Trimming took off 2 bases at V and 3 bases at J, with 14 bases between the two ends. Germline V gives CDR1 SGHTA, CDR2 FQGNSA. CDR3 size: 15 residues.

This clonotype was seen ten or more times. The J gene is TRBJ2-7, the V gene TRBV28, with TRBD1 matching 9 bases. CDR3 length equals 14 residues. Germline values: CDR1 MDHEN, CDR2 SYDVKM. The J segment lost 3 bases and the V segment lost 2 bases, leaving 2 bases of the junction unmatched. CDR3 sequence (DNA): TGTGCCAGCAGTTTAGTGGGACAGGGCTACGAGCAGTACTTC. It translates to CASSLVGQGYEQYF.

This clonotype was picked up many times. The rearrangement uses TRBV7-8 and TRBJ2-7, with D unresolved. Germline V gene lookup returns CDR1 SGHVS and CDR2 FQNEAQ. V shed 5 bases and J shed 0 bases, with 5 bases lying between them. This CDR3 is built from 12 residues. In nucleotides, the CDR3 is TGTGCCAGCAGCGCGAGCTCCTACGAGCAGTACTTC. Its translation: CASSASSYEQYF.

This clonotype was seen more than once but under ten times. The chain couples TRBV7-8 to TRBJ1-2; TRBD1 matches 7 bases. V lost 1 base to trimming and J lost 8 bases; unmatched junction nucleotides: 10. CDR3 length: 15 residues. Per germline, CDR1 SGHVS and CDR2 FQNEAQ. The CDR3 loop reads CASSLENRGVWGYTF. In DNA form, the CDR3 reads TGTGCCAGCAGCTTAGAAAACAGGGGAGTGTGGGGCTACACCTTC.

There are many counts of this clonotype. The chain links TRBV28 to TRBJ1-1; TRBD1 might be the D (6 bases). The germline V and J ends were trimmed by 3 bases and 11 bases, with 13 bases remaining between them. The CDR3 totals 12 residues. CDR1 and CDR2 (germline): MDHEN, SYDVKM. The CDR3 bases are TGTGCCAGCAGTTTTCGGGGGGGCCGGGCTTTCTTT. Protein product: CASSFRGGRAFF.

This clonotype showed up just a few times. The CDR3 is CASSISGMVDTQYF. For the CDR3, the DNA is TGTGCCAGCAGTATTAGCGGGATGGTAGATACGCAGTATTTT. This chain connects TRBV2 to TRBJ2-3; 8 bases agree with TRBD2. CDR1 is SNHLY and CDR2 is FYNNEI in the germline V gene. The CDR3 spans 14 residues. Unmatched junction bases numbered 6, after V lost 5 bases and J lost 5 bases.

This clonotype was seen ten or more times. CDR3 amino acids: CASSHGQGEEHF. Written as DNA, the CDR3 is TGTGCCAGCAGTCACGGACAGGGAGAGGAACATTTT. The chain has TRBV12-3 or TRBV12-4 and TRBJ1-5; 8 bases line up with TRBD1. V was clipped by 5 bases and J by 16 bases; unmatched bases: 10. CDR3 length: 12 amino acids.

This clonotype has more than one count but fewer than ten. V usage is TRBV6-2 or TRBV6-3 and J usage is TRBJ2-7, with D unresolved. The CDR3 runs 14 residues. CDR1 and CDR2 from the germline V gene are MNHEY and SVGEGT. With 2 bases removed from V and 2 bases from J, the gap between germline ends came to 10 bases. This CDR3 is CASSYRALTYEQYF. The CDR3 bases are TGTGCCAGCAGTTACCGGGCCCTAACCTACGAGCAGTACTTC.

The V gene is TRBV7-2, the J gene TRBJ2-2; 10 nucleotides line up with TRBD2. Germline trimming cut 4 bases from V and 4 bases from J; bases unmatched to any gene: 12. This CDR3 comprises 18 residues. Germline V gene sequence: CDR1 SGHTA, CDR2 FQGNSA. The CDR3: CASSSRPPSGSGTGELFF. The CDR3 bases are TGTGCCAGCAGCTCACGACCCCCTAGCGGGAGTGGCACCGGGGAGCTGTTTTTT.

In its sample, this clonotype was seen many times. The chain uses TRBV12-3 or TRBV12-4 and TRBJ2-7; D gene ambiguous. Trimming took 3 bases from V and 0 from J, leaving 9 bases between them. The CDR3 length is 14 residues. The CDR3 here is CASSLSGTSYEQYF. The DNA of the CDR3 is TGTGCCAGCAGTTTGTCAGGAACCTCCTACGAGCAGTACTTC.

This clonotype was seen only a few times. The chain combines TRBV29-1 with TRBJ2-7; 7 nucleotides align to TRBD1. This CDR3 has 13 residues. Unmatched junction bases numbered 4, after V lost 3 bases and J lost 2 bases. The germline gives CDR1 SQVTM, CDR2 ANQGSEA. The CDR3 reads CSVEGQGAYEQYF. For the CDR3, the DNA is TGCAGCGTTGAGGGCCAGGGGGCCTACGAGCAGTACTTC.

In this sample, this clonotype turned up many times. The V call is TRBV20-1, the J call TRBJ1-4; D is unclear. The CDR3 loop spans 13 amino acids. In germline, CDR1 is DFQATT, CDR2 SNEGSKA (reference sequence). V was shortened by 6 bases and J by 2 bases, with 10 bases between the two germline ends. The CDR3 sequence: CSAVRVTNEKLFF. The CDR3 DNA reads TGCAGTGCGGTCAGAGTCACTAATGAAAAACTGTTTTTT.

This clonotype has ten or more counts. The chain uses TRBV12-3 or TRBV12-4 and TRBJ2-5, with D unresolved. The CDR3 contains 14 residues. V lost 7 bases to trimming and J lost 3 bases, with 15 bases between them. CDR3 sequence: CASNPTLAKETQYF. CDR3 DNA sequence: TGTGCCAGCAATCCGACGCTGGCTAAAGAGACCCAGTACTTC.

Here the CDR3 DNA reads TGCAGTGCTAGTAGCCAGGGGGTCGGTGAAGCTTTCTTT. Translation gives CSASSQGVGEAFF. J is TRBJ1-1 and V is TRBV20-1; 7 positions agree with TRBD1. V trimming: 3 bases; J trimming: 7 bases; junction bases outside the gene matches: 8. CDR1 is DFQATT, CDR2 SNEGSKA, per germline (reference sequence). CDR3 length equals 13 residues.

The V and J genes are TRBV13 and TRBJ1-1, with D possibly being TRBD1 (5 bases). CDR3 length: 13 amino acids. CDR1 is PRHDT, CDR2 FYEKMQ, per germline (reference sequence). With 7 bases removed from V and 0 bases from J, the gap between germline ends came to 9 bases. The CDR3 is CASIRGMNTEAFF. Written as DNA, the CDR3 is TGTGCCAGCATAAGGGGAATGAACACTGAAGCTTTCTTT.

Concerning this clonotype itself: A much larger clonotype is one base distant, so this may be a read error. The CDR3 does not close with the conserved phenylalanine or tryptophan, likely indicating a read error. The chain is built from TRBV20-1 and TRBJ2-7, with 7 bases fitting TRBD1. CDR1 DFQATT and CDR2 SNEGSKA come from the germline V gene (reference sequence). The CDR3 runs to 13 residues. The DNA for the CDR3 is TGCAGCGCCTCTGACAGGGTACCCTACGAGCAGTACCTC. It yields the protein CSASDRVPYEQYL.

This clonotype was recorded at least ten times. The rearrangement uses TRBV28 and TRBJ2-2; 10 nucleotides agree with TRBD1. The CDR3 consists of 15 residues. V was pared by 4 bases and J by 4 bases, with 3 bases of the junction left unmatched. The germline CDR1 and CDR2 sequences are MDHEN and SYDVKM. CDR3 sequence (DNA): TGTGCCAGCAGTTCCGGGACAGGGGTCACCGGGGAGCTGTTTTTT. It encodes CASSSGTGVTGELFF. The complete variable domain, with remaining parts taken from reference TRBV28 and TRBJ2-2, reads DVKVTQSSRYLVKRTGEKVFLECVQDMDHENMFWYRQDPGLGLRLIYFSYDVKMKEKGDIPEGYSVSREKKERFSLILESASTNQTSMYLCASSSGTGVTGELFFGEGSRLTVL.

This chain connects TRBV7-2 to TRBJ2-2; D is tentatively TRBD1 or TRBD2 (5 bases each). The V end lost 3 bases, the J end lost 1 base, and 18 bases lay between the germline ends. The CDR3 is made up of 18 amino acids. Germline CDR1 reads SGHTA; CDR2 reads FQGNSA. CDR3 nucleotide sequence: TGTGCCAGCAGCTTGGGGCTACGAGCGGTCCTGAACACCGGGGAGCTGTTTTTT. Its protein is CASSLGLRAVLNTGELFF. The full variable domain, rest sourced from reference TRBV7-2 and TRBJ2-2, is GAGVSQSPSNKVTEKGKDVELRCDPISGHTALYWYRQSLGQGLEFLIYFQGNSAPDKSGLPSDRFSAERTGGSVSTLTIQRTQQEDSAVYLCASSLGLRAVLNTGELFFGEGSRLTVL.

The gene calls are TRBV27 and TRBJ2-7; D perhaps matches TRBD1 (6 bases). This CDR3 region has 14 residues. The V gene lost 5 bases and the J gene lost 4 bases, with 15 bases spanning the gap. CDR1 and CDR2 from the germline V gene are MNHEY and SMNVEV (reference sequence). The CDR3 coding sequence is TGTGCCAGCAGTGATAATACAGGGAGTTACGAGCAGTACTTC. Translation gives CASSDNTGSYEQYF.